Sequencing of this T cell receptor (beta chain) was carried out in a study of blood T cell repertoires in COVID-19. Clones were sequenced by immunoSEQ multiplex PCR, and TCRdb holds only the in-frame ones, with some missing. Here the sample spans some 220,000 clones, 86% being singletons. The age range of participants was about 18 to 100 years, with residence in about two dozen US areas. Allocation to cohorts depended on clinical history reported by the participants. V lost 8 bases, J lost 3 bases, and 3 bases stayed unmatched. This CDR3 comprises 11 residues. CDR1 and CDR2 (germline): SQVTM, ANQGSEA.

Sequencing was done on a sample of PBMCs or T cells enriched from blood (not recorded which). The chain joins TRBV29-1 to TRBJ1-2, with 7 bases lining up with TRBD1. The TCR comes from a woman aged 45 to 65 in a cohort exposed to, infected with or recovered from COVID-19 (not recorded which). The CDR3 is CSLGTDYGYTF. CDR3 bases: TGCAGCCTTGGGACAGACTATGGCTACACCTTC.